This TCR beta chain was found in a study of blood T cells in healthy people across ages. In regard to this clonotype: A much larger clone sits a single nucleotide away, making a read error possible.

Through a sample-barcoded 5' primer and a J-beta primer mix, a second PCR was run for about 6 to 12 cycles. TCRdb independently ran MiXCR on the 5' RACE reads; one entry per CDR3 protein. The sample carries some 640,000 distinct CDR3 sequences, less than 35% recorded once. Germline-derived CDR1 and CDR2 are SGHNT and YENEEA. V was trimmed by 6 bases and J by 8 bases, leaving 14 bases between them. This CDR3 comprises 13 residues. This TCR came from a woman of 80 years or more in good health. This sequence joins TRBV11-3 and TRBJ2-4; maybe TRBD1 (6 bases). Sequencing input: blood. CDR3 residues: CASSLAGVDIQYF. CDR3 bases: TGTGCCAGCAGTTTGGCAGGGGTGGACATTCAGTACTTC.